Each of the 25 T cell receptor beta chains below was sequenced from the same sample in a study of blood T cell repertoires in COVID-19. Sequencing used immunoSEQ multiplex PCR; TCRdb keeps in-frame clones, though not all of them. The table includes roughly 410,000 clones, 89% detected once. Sequencing was performed on peripheral blood. The receptors come from a woman aged 40 to 49 with COVID-19, enrolled during active disease.

J is TRBJ2-7 and V is TRBV6-6; maybe TRBD2 (6 bases). CDR1 is MNHNY, CDR2 SVGAGI, per germline (reference sequence). This CDR3 contains 13 residues. V was cut by 4 bases and J by 4 bases, with 11 bases left in between. DNA for the CDR3: TGTGCCAGCAGTTGGAGGGCCGGTTACGAGCAGTACTTC. It is translated as CASSWRAGYEQYF.

V usage is TRBV30 and J usage is TRBJ1-5, with 7 bases identical to TRBD1. The CDR3 sequence is 14 residues long. J was trimmed by 7 bases and V by 1 base; bases with no gene match: 7. Germline CDR1 GTSNPN, CDR2 SVGIG (reference sequence). CDR3 in amino acids: CAWSAGVRGQPQHF. The DNA of the CDR3 is TGTGCCTGGAGTGCGGGGGTCAGGGGGCAGCCCCAGCATTTT.

The rearrangement links TRBV5-1 to TRBJ1-4, with 8 bases aligning to TRBD1. V trimming: 4 bases; J trimming: 4 bases; junction bases outside the gene matches: 15. The CDR3 length is 18 residues. Germline V CDR1 and CDR2: SGHRS, YFSETQ. The CDR3 is CASSRTGTGGSFNEKLFF. CDR3 DNA: TGCGCCAGCAGCCGAACCGGGACAGGAGGGTCTTTTAATGAAAAACTGTTTTTT.

The chain carries TRBV5-1 and TRBJ2-1; 10 nucleotides align to TRBD2. The length of the CDR3 is 16 residues. CDR1 is SGHRS and CDR2 is YFSETQ in the germline V gene. Losses at the gene ends were 4 bases for V and 0 bases for J; bases not matched to a gene: 4. The CDR3 is CASSVGLARSYNEQFF. CDR3 DNA sequence: TGCGCCAGCAGCGTGGGACTAGCGCGCTCCTACAATGAGCAGTTCTTC.

In the case of this clone: Other nucleotide sequences from this sample produce the same CDR3. The gene calls are TRBV2 and TRBJ2-5, with 10 bases aligning to TRBD1. The CDR3 has 12 residues. Trimming cost V 6 bases and J 5 bases; bases outside gene matches: 0. Germline V gives CDR1 SNHLY, CDR2 FYNNEI. CDR3 amino acids: CASRDRGETQYF. In nucleotides, the CDR3 is TGTGCCAGCAGGGACAGGGGGGAGACCCAGTACTTC.

There are many counts of this clone. The chain uses TRBV5-8 and TRBJ1-5; 9 bases are a match to TRBD1. Per the germline V gene, CDR1 is SGHTS and CDR2 is YDEGEE. CDR3 length: 16 residues. The trim removed 1 base at V and 6 bases at J, leaving 8 bases unmatched. CDR3 in amino acids: CASSLFGGQGTQPQHF. The CDR3 nucleotides are TGTGCCAGCAGCTTGTTTGGTGGACAGGGGACTCAGCCCCAGCATTTT.

The chain combines TRBV3-1 (or the pseudogene TRBV3-2) with TRBJ1-2; D not resolved. Trimming shortened V by 1 base and J by 4 bases, and 13 bases separated the two germline ends. This CDR3 contains 15 residues. Germline V CDR1 and CDR2: LGHDT, YNNKEL (reference sequence). The CDR3 region has the DNA TGTGCCAGCAGCCAAGGAGGGCGTCAGTTCTATGGCTACACCTTC. Residues: CASSQGGRQFYGYTF.

The chain uses TRBV11-2 and TRBJ1-6, with 7 bases aligning to TRBD1. Germline CDR1 and CDR2: SGHAT and FQNNGV. This CDR3 spans 16 amino acids. V lost 5 bases, J lost 6 bases, and 10 bases stayed unmatched. In nucleotides, the CDR3 is TGTGCCAGCAGCGGTAAGACAGGGAGTGGTAATTCACCCCTCCACTTT. Encoded protein: CASSGKTGSGNSPLHF.

The chain couples TRBV5-1 to TRBJ1-1; D uncertain. The CDR3 covers 14 residues. Germline CDR1 and CDR2: SGHRS and YFSETQ. Trimming took 2 bases from V and 0 from J, leaving 8 bases between them. CDR3 DNA sequence: TGCGCCAGCAGCTTAAACCAGATGAACACTGAAGCTTTCTTT. It codes for CASSLNQMNTEAFF. Variable domain in full (rest from reference TRBV5-1 and TRBJ1-1): KAGVTQTPRYLIKTRGQQVTLSCSPISGHRSVSWYQQTPGQGLQFLFEYFSETQRNKGNFPGRFSGRQFSNSRSEMNVSTLELGDSALYLCASSLNQMNTEAFFGQGTRLTVV.

V is TRBV6-1 and J is TRBJ1-4, with D unresolved. The germline V and J ends were trimmed by 0 bases and 7 bases, with 9 bases remaining between them. Germline V gene lookup returns CDR1 MNHNS and CDR2 SASEGT. The CDR3 loop spans 14 amino acids. CDR3 in DNA: TGTGCCAGCAGTGAAGCGTTACTCCGTGAAAAACTGTTTTTT. Translated: CASSEALLREKLFF.

This rearrangement joins TRBV4-2 to TRBJ2-3; 13 nucleotides match TRBD2. The ends lost 3 bases at V and 6 bases at J; junction bases unmatched: 15. Germline V lookup: CDR1 LGHNA, CDR2 YNFKEQ. The CDR3 is made up of 19 amino acids. The CDR3 protein is CASSHPWVTSGGRGDTQYF. The DNA for the CDR3 is TGTGCCAGCAGCCATCCCTGGGTGACTAGCGGGGGGAGGGGGGATACGCAGTATTTT.

This clone was recorded only once. The V and J genes are TRBV5-1 and TRBJ2-7; D is undetermined. The CDR3 runs 14 residues. Per the germline V gene, CDR1 is SGHRS and CDR2 is YFSETQ. Trimming pared 0 bases from V and 2 bases from J, leaving 9 bases between. CDR3 bases: TGCGCCAGCAGCTTGGACAGCAAAACCTACGAGCAGTACTTC. It is translated as CASSLDSKTYEQYF. The variable domain in full, completed from reference TRBV5-1 and TRBJ2-7, reads KAGVTQTPRYLIKTRGQQVTLSCSPISGHRSVSWYQQTPGQGLQFLFEYFSETQRNKGNFPGRFSGRQFSNSRSEMNVSTLELGDSALYLCASSLDSKTYEQYFGPGTRLTVT.

The V and J genes are TRBV13 and TRBJ2-7; D may be TRBD2 (6 bases). V shed 4 bases and J shed 1 base, with 11 bases lying between them. Germline V gene lookup returns CDR1 PRHDT and CDR2 FYEKMQ (reference sequence). CDR3 length equals 14 residues. DNA of the CDR3: TGTGCCAGCAGCTGGGGACTCCCATCCTACGAGCAGTACTTC. Residues: CASSWGLPSYEQYF.

The V gene is TRBV7-2, the J gene TRBJ1-6; 7 nucleotides match TRBD1. Looked up from germline, CDR1 is SGHTA and CDR2 is FQGNSA. With V trimmed by 5 bases and J by 10 bases, 8 bases remained unmatched. The CDR3 has 14 residues. CDR3 region: CASSPDRVQSPLHF. The CDR3 DNA reads TGTGCCAGCAGCCCCGACAGGGTCCAATCACCCCTCCACTTT.

The V call is TRBV28, the J call TRBJ2-6; D may be TRBD1 (6 bases). V shed 6 bases and J shed 0 bases, with 15 bases lying between them. This CDR3 is 17 amino acids long. Germline CDR1 and CDR2: MDHEN and SYDVKM. The CDR3 protein is CASRSWDTYSGANVLTF. The CDR3 DNA follows: TGTGCCAGCAGATCCTGGGACACCTACTCTGGGGCCAACGTCCTGACTTTC.

The chain employs TRBV19 and TRBJ2-1; 10 bases align to TRBD2. CDR1 LNHDA and CDR2 SQIVND come from the germline V gene (reference sequence). This CDR3 has 15 amino acids. V lost 3 bases to trimming and J lost 9 bases; unmatched junction nucleotides: 8. The chain's CDR3 is CASSISAGGRGEQFF. DNA for the CDR3: TGTGCCAGTAGTATCTCAGCGGGGGGGCGTGGTGAGCAGTTCTTC.

The chain uses TRBV7-9 and TRBJ1-2; 7 bases are a match to TRBD1. Germline trimming cut 7 bases from V and 0 bases from J; bases unmatched to any gene: 8. The CDR3 runs 15 residues. Per the germline V gene, CDR1 is SEHNR and CDR2 is FQNEAQ (reference sequence). The CDR3 DNA sequence: TGTGCCAGCACCAGAGACAGGGAAGCTAACTATGGCTACACCTTC. As protein: CASTRDREANYGYTF.

The V and J genes are TRBV6-5 and TRBJ1-5; D is perhaps TRBD1 (5 bases). Germline values: CDR1 MNHEY, CDR2 SVGAGI. Trimming removed 6 bases at V and 5 bases at J, with 14 bases between. The CDR3 extends over 14 amino acids. The chain's CDR3 is CASSRQRVDQPQHF. CDR3 nucleotide sequence: TGTGCCAGCAGCCGACAGCGAGTCGATCAGCCCCAGCATTTT.

The J gene is TRBJ2-3, the V gene TRBV4-1; possible D gene TRBD1, 6 bases. The CDR3 totals 17 residues. Germline CDR1 and CDR2: MGHRA and YSYEKL. The V and J ends lost 4 bases and 0 bases respectively, with 17 bases between them. The CDR3 bases are TGCGCCAGCAGCCGAGAATACAGGGATACTAGCACAGATACGCAGTATTTT. It specifies CASSREYRDTSTDTQYF.

The chain joins TRBV18 to TRBJ1-5; 10 bases match TRBD1. The CDR3 sequence is 15 residues long. CDR1 is KGHSH and CDR2 is LQKENI in the germline V gene. The junction had 2 bases not matched to a gene; V was cut back by 5 bases and J by 1 base. CDR3 DNA sequence: TGTGCCAGCTCATCGGGACAGGGGAGCAATCAGCCCCAGCATTTT. The encoded protein is CASSSGQGSNQPQHF.

The CDR3 loop reads CASRQVVDQPQHF. CDR3 coding DNA: TGTGCCTCGAGACAGGTAGTAGATCAGCCCCAGCATTTT. V gene TRBV28 combines with J gene TRBJ1-5; D possibly corresponds to TRBD1 (6 bases). CDR1 and CDR2 (germline): MDHEN, SYDVKM. Trimming removed 11 bases at V and 5 bases at J, with 16 bases between. The CDR3 covers 13 residues.

The chain employs TRBV7-2 and TRBJ2-3, with D perhaps matching TRBD1 (6 bases). Germline V CDR1 and CDR2: SGHTA, FQGNSA. Trimming cost V 3 bases and J 4 bases, with 11 bases left between them. This CDR3 is 14 amino acids long. Here the CDR3 reads CASSFLQGSDTQYF. DNA of the CDR3: TGTGCCAGCAGCTTTTTACAGGGATCAGATACGCAGTATTTT.

The rearrangement links TRBV14 to TRBJ2-1, with 9 nucleotides matching TRBD2. Germline CDR1 SGHDN, CDR2 FVKESK. V gave up 2 bases and J gave up 6 bases; unmatched junction bases: 5. This CDR3 has 15 residues. CDR3 loop: CASSQRLAGTNEQFF. In nucleotides, the CDR3 is TGTGCCAGCAGCCAACGGCTAGCGGGAACCAATGAGCAGTTCTTC.

V is TRBV7-8 and J is TRBJ1-2; tentative D call: TRBD1 (5 bases). The germline gives CDR1 SGHVS, CDR2 FQNEAQ. The CDR3 runs to 14 residues. V was shortened by 5 bases and J by 4 bases, with 14 bases between the two germline ends. The CDR3 sequence is CASSPGTAGYGYTF. CDR3 bases: TGTGCCAGCAGCCCCGGGACTGCCGGCTATGGCTACACCTTC.

A remark on this clone: Other DNA sequences in this specimen translate into the identical CDR3. The J gene is TRBJ1-1, the V gene TRBV11-2, with TRBD1 matching over 7 bases. The CDR3 has 14 amino acids. Germline V gene sequence: CDR1 SGHAT, CDR2 FQNNGV. V trimming: 1 base; J trimming: 2 bases; junction bases outside the gene matches: 1. The CDR3 sequence is CASSLVGGNTEAFF. Here the CDR3 DNA reads TGTGCCAGCAGCTTAGTAGGGGGCAACACTGAAGCTTTCTTT.